This T cell receptor (beta chain) was profiled in a study of cytomegalovirus exposure and HLA in healthy donors. 13 Jbeta primers and 60 Vbeta primers were used for the PCR. Repertoires were generated with immunoSEQ multiplex PCR, while TCRdb's copy carries only in-frame clones and drops some. Counted here are tens of thousands of clones, about three quarters occurring once; the ten biggest clones make up around 3.3%. This TCR was sampled from a man younger than 35 in good health and CMV-seronegative. The specimen sequenced was PBMCs.

CDR3 sequence: CARNRGGNQPQHF. CDR3 nucleotide sequence: TGTGCCAGGAACAGGGGGGGGAATCAGCCCCAGCATTTT. The rearrangement joins TRBV14 to TRBJ1-5; 8 bases are a match to TRBD1. This CDR3 contains 13 residues. V dropped 9 bases and J dropped 4; count of bases not matched to a gene: 5. In germline, CDR1 is SGHDN, CDR2 FVKESK.